The 14 T cell receptor beta chains in this list originate from one sample, sequenced in a study of cytomegalovirus exposure and HLA in healthy donors. TCRdb's copy holds only in-frame clones and misses some; the assay was immunoSEQ multiplex PCR. The sample lists over 90,000 clones, roughly 95% occurring once. Source material: PBMCs. Source of these receptors: a woman between 18 and 29 years old in good health and CMV-seronegative.

The chain joins TRBV9 to TRBJ2-5; perhaps TRBD2 as D (6 bases). V was clipped by 4 bases and J by 5 bases, with 15 bases between them. This CDR3 has 14 amino acids. CDR1 SGDLS and CDR2 YYNGEE come from the germline V gene. CDR3: CASSPRGGGETQYF. CDR3 nucleotides: TGTGCCAGCAGCCCGCGGGGTGGCGGCGAGACCCAGTACTTC.

The chain employs TRBV12-5 and TRBJ1-5, with TRBD1 identical over 8 bases. J gave up 2 bases and V 1 base, and 4 bases lay outside the gene matches. The germline V gene encodes CDR1 LGHNT and CDR2 FRNRAP. The CDR3 runs to 16 residues. The CDR3 spells CASGLAQGVGNQPQHF. CDR3 nucleotides: TGTGCTAGTGGTTTGGCACAGGGGGTTGGCAATCAGCCCCAGCATTTT. Looking up the rest from reference TRBV12-5 and TRBJ1-5 gives the full variable domain: DARVTQTPRHKVTEMGQEVTMRCQPILGHNTVFWYRQTMMQGLELLAYFRNRAPLDDSGMPKDRFSAEMPDATLATLKIQPSEPRDSAVYFCASGLAQGVGNQPQHFGDGTRLSIL.

The genes are TRBV6-5 and TRBJ1-1, with a tentative D call TRBD1 (6 bases). Germline V lookup: CDR1 MNHEY, CDR2 SVGAGI. The V gene lost 6 bases and the J gene lost 4 bases, with 18 bases spanning the gap. The CDR3 contains 15 residues. The CDR3 protein is CASSDTGPWGTEAFF. CDR3 coding DNA: TGTGCCAGCAGCGATACAGGGCCCTGGGGCACTGAAGCTTTCTTT.

The chain links TRBV4-1 to TRBJ2-1, with 7 bases aligning to TRBD2. The CDR3 contains 15 residues. The junction had 4 bases not matched to a gene; V was cut back by 1 base and J by 4 bases. Germline V gives CDR1 MGHRA, CDR2 YSYEKL. The CDR3 region is CASSQGLAGYNEQFF. In DNA form, the CDR3 reads TGCGCCAGCAGCCAAGGACTAGCCGGTTACAATGAGCAGTTCTTC.

This chain connects TRBV7-8 to TRBJ2-1, with D unresolved. Between the trimmed V and J ends, which lost 5 bases and 4 bases, there was a span of 9 bases. This CDR3 has 13 amino acids. In germline, CDR1 is SGHVS, CDR2 FQNEAQ. The CDR3 reads CASSPSFYNEQFF. The CDR3, as DNA: TGTGCCAGCAGCCCGAGCTTTTACAATGAGCAGTTCTTC.

This clone appeared a single time. The chain carries TRBV11-2 and TRBJ1-1; TRBD1 matches at 11 bases. Per germline, CDR1 SGHAT and CDR2 FQNNGV. The CDR3 consists of 16 residues. Losses at the gene ends were 5 bases for V and 4 bases for J; bases not matched to a gene: 9. CDR3 coding DNA: TGTGCCAGCAGCAACTGGGACAGGGGGGAGGTCACTGAAGCTTTCTTT. Protein product: CASSNWDRGEVTEAFF.

J is TRBJ1-6 and V is TRBV27; unclear D gene. Trimming took off 4 bases at V and 9 bases at J, with 16 bases between the two ends. The length of the CDR3 is 15 residues. Germline loops: CDR1 MNHEY, CDR2 SMNVEV (reference sequence). CDR3 protein: CASSSIIDLASPLHF. The CDR3 region has the DNA TGTGCCAGCAGTTCCATTATCGACTTAGCTTCACCCCTCCACTTT.

The chain combines TRBV5-1 with TRBJ2-7; TRBD1 might be the D (5 bases). CDR1 and CDR2 from the germline V gene are SGHRS and YFSETQ. The CDR3 loop spans 11 amino acids. The V end was cut by 2 bases, the J end by 5 bases, with 5 bases between. The CDR3 DNA sequence: TGCGCCAGCAGCTTCAGGGACGAGCAGTACTTC. The encoded protein is CASSFRDEQYF.

The V gene is TRBV4-3, the J gene TRBJ1-5; D is undetermined. Germline CDR1 is LGHNA and CDR2 is YSLEER. The CDR3 has 16 amino acids. Deletions cut 0 bases from V and 2 bases from J, with 11 bases between. In DNA form, the CDR3 reads TGCGCCAGCAGCCAAGACCGGGGTTTGGGCAATCAGCCCCAGCATTTT. It specifies CASSQDRGLGNQPQHF.

The chain's CDR3 is CASSLTGLDGYTF. CDR3 nucleotide sequence: TGTGCCAGCAGCTTAACAGGGTTAGATGGCTACACCTTC. J is TRBJ1-2 and V is TRBV11-3; possible D gene TRBD1, 6 bases. CDR3 length: 13 amino acids. From germline, CDR1 is SGHNT and CDR2 YENEEA. V shed 2 bases and J shed 6 bases, with 10 bases lying between them.

The CDR3 DNA reads as TGTGCCAGCAGCTTAACCCGAAGAGCAGATACGCAGTATTTT. Protein product: CASSLTRRADTQYF. The rearrangement joins TRBV7-6 to TRBJ2-3, with D hard to call. With 2 bases removed from V and 4 bases from J, the gap between germline ends came to 10 bases. The CDR3 runs 14 residues. Looked up from germline, CDR1 is SGHVS and CDR2 is FNYEAQ.

The DNA of the CDR3 is TGTGCCAGCAGTTTAGGCCAGGGGCGCTTCTACGAGCAGTACTTC. It is translated as CASSLGQGRFYEQYF. J is TRBJ2-7 and V is TRBV27; D perhaps matches TRBD1 (6 bases). CDR1 and CDR2 from the germline V gene are MNHEY and SMNVEV (reference sequence). This CDR3 region has 15 residues. The germline V and J ends were trimmed by 2 bases and 3 bases, with 14 bases remaining between them.

The chain links TRBV6-5 to TRBJ1-1; TRBD1 is a possible D gene (5 bases). Trimming shortened V by 1 base and J by 3 bases, and 12 bases separated the two germline ends. The CDR3 is made up of 15 amino acids. Per germline, CDR1 MNHEY and CDR2 SVGAGI. CDR3 sequence reads: CASSYLRRGYTEAFF. The CDR3 nucleotides are TGTGCCAGCAGTTACTTAAGAAGGGGTTACACTGAAGCTTTCTTT.

This clone was found once. The rearrangement joins TRBV9 to TRBJ2-7; perhaps TRBD2 as D (7 bases). The germline CDR1 and CDR2 sequences are SGDLS and YYNGEE. The ends were cut back, 0 bases at V and 1 base at J, with 14 bases in the middle. The CDR3 is made up of 16 amino acids. The CDR3 DNA reads TGTGCCAGCAGCGTAGAGCCGGGGGGCTCTTCCTACGAGCAGTACTTC. Its protein product is CASSVEPGGSSYEQYF.